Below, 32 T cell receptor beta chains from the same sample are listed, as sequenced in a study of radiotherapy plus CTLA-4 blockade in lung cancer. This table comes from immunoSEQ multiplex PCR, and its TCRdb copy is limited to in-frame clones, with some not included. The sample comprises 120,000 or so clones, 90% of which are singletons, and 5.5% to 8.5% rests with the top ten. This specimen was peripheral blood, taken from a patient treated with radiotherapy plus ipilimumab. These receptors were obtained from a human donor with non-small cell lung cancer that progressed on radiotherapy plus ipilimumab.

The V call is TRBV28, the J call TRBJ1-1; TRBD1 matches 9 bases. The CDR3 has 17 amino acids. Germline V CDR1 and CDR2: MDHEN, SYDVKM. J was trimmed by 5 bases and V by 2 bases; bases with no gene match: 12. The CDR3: CASSLPGQGRPGTEAFF. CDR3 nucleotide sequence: TGTGCCAGCAGTTTACCGGGACAGGGCCGACCGGGGACTGAAGCTTTCTTT.

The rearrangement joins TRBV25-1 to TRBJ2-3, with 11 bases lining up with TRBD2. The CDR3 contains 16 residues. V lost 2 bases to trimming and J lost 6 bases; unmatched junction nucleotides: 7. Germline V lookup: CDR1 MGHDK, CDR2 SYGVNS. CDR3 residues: CASSEGRLAGLDTQYF. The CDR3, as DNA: TGTGCCAGCAGTGAAGGTCGACTAGCGGGGTTGGATACGCAGTATTTT.

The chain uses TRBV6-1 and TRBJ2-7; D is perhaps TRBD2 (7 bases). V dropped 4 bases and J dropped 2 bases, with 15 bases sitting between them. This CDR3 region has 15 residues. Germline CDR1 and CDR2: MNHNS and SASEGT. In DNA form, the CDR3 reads TGTGCCAGCAGTGTCTCCAGCGGGACACCCTACGAGCAGTACTTC. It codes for CASSVSSGTPYEQYF.

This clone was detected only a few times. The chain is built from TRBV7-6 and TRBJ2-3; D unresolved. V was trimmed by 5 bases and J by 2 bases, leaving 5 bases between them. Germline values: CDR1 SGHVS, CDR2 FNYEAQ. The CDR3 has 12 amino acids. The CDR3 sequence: CASSGATDTQYF. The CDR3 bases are TGTGCCAGCAGCGGAGCCACAGATACGCAGTATTTT.

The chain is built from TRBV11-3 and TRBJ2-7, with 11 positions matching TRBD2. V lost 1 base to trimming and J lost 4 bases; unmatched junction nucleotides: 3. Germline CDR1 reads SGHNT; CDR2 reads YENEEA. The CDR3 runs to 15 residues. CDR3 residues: CASSLAGTSGYEQYF. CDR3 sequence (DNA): TGTGCCAGCAGCTTAGCCGGGACTAGCGGATACGAGCAGTACTTC.

Here the CDR3 reads CASSLWEAGNTIYF. In DNA form, the CDR3 reads TGTGCCAGCAGCTTATGGGAGGCTGGAAACACCATATATTTT. The V and J genes are TRBV5-5 and TRBJ1-3, with D unclear. Germline CDR1 reads SGHKS; CDR2 reads YYEKEE (reference sequence). Trimming cost V 2 bases and J 2 bases, with 8 bases left between them. The CDR3 has 14 amino acids.

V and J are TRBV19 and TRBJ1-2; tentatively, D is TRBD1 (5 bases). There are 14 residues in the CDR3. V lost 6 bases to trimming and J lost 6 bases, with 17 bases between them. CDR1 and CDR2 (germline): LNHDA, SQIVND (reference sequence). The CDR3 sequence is CASSNFNRRDGYTF. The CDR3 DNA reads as TGTGCCAGTAGCAACTTCAACAGGCGTGATGGCTACACCTTC.

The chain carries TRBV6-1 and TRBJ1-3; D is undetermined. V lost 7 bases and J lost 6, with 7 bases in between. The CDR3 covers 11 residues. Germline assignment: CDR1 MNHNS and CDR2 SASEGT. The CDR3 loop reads CASKDLNTIYF. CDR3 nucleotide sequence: TGTGCCAGCAAAGACCTAAACACCATATATTTT.

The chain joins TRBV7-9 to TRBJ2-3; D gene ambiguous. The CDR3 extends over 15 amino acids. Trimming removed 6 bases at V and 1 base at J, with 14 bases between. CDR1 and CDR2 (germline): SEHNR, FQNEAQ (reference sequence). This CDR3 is CASSSRGSGTDTQYF. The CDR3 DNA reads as TGTGCCAGCAGTTCGAGAGGATCTGGCACAGATACGCAGTATTTT.

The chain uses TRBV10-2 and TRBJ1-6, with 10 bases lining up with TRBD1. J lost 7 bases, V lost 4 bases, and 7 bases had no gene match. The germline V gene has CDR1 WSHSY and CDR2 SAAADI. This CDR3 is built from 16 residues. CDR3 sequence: CASSGGQGNSNSPLHF. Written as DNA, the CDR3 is TGCGCCAGCAGTGGGGGACAGGGGAATAGCAATTCACCCCTCCACTTT.

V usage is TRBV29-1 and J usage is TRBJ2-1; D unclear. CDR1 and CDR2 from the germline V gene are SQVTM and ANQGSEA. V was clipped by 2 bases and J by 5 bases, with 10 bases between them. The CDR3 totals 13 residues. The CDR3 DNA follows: TGCAGCGTTGAATTATCGATCGACAATGAGCAGTTCTTC. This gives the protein CSVELSIDNEQFF.

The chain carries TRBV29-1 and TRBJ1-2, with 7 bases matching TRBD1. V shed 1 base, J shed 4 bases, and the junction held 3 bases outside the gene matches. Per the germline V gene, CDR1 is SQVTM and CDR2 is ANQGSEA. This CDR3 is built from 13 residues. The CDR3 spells CSVEGQGTYGYTF. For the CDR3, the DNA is TGCAGCGTTGAAGGACAGGGAACCTATGGCTACACCTTC. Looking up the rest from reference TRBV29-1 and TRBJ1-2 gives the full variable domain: SAVISQKPSRDICQRGTSLTIQCQVDSQVTMMFWYRQQPGQSLTLIATANQGSEATYESGFVIDKFPISRPNLTFSTLTVSNMSPEDSSIYLCSVEGQGTYGYTFGSGTRLTVV.

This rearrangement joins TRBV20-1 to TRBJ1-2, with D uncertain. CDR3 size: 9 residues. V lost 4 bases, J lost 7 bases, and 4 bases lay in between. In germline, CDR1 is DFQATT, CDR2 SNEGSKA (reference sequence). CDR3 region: CSAMGGYTF. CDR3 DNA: TGCAGTGCTATGGGTGGCTACACCTTC.

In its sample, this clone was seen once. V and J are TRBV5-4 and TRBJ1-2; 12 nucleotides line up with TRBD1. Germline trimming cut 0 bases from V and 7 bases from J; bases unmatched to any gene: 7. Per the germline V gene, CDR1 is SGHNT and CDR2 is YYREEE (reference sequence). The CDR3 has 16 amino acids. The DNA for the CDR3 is TGTGCCAGCAGCTTGGAGGGAGGGACAGGGGGCTTTGGCTACACCTTC. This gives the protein CASSLEGGTGGFGYTF.

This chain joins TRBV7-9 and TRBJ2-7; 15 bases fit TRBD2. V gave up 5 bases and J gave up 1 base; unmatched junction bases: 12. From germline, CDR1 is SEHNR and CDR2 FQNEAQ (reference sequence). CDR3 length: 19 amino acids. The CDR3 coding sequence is TGTGCCAGCAGCCCGACTCTAGGGACTAGCGGGAGGACGTCCTACGAGCAGTACTTC. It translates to CASSPTLGTSGRTSYEQYF. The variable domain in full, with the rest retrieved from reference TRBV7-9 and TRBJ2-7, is DTGVSQNPRHKITKRGQNVTFRCDPISEHNRLYWYRQTLGQGPEFLTYFQNEAQLEKSRLLSDRFSAERPKGSFSTLEIQRTEQGDSAMYLCASSPTLGTSGRTSYEQYFGPGTRLTVT.

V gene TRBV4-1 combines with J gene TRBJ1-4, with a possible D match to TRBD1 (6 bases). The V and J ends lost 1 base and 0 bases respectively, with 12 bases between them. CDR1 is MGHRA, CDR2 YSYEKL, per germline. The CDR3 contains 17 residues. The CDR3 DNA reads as TGCGCCAGCAGCCAAGTACCGACAGGTGCAACTAATGAAAAACTGTTTTTT. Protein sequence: CASSQVPTGATNEKLFF.

This CDR3 is CASSETLQWTPGANVLTF. The CDR3 region has the DNA TGTGCCAGTAGTGAAACCCTCCAGTGGACGCCAGGGGCCAACGTCCTGACTTTC. The chain uses TRBV19 and TRBJ2-6, with D unresolved. CDR3 length equals 18 residues. V lost 5 bases and J lost 4, with 21 bases in between. Germline lookup yields CDR1 LNHDA and CDR2 SQIVND (reference sequence).

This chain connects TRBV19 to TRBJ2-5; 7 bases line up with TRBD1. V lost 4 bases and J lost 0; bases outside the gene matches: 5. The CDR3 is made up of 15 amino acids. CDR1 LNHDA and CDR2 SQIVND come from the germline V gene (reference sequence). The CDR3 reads CASSRGTAYQETQYF. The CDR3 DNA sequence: TGTGCCAGTAGTAGGGGGACAGCGTACCAAGAGACCCAGTACTTC.

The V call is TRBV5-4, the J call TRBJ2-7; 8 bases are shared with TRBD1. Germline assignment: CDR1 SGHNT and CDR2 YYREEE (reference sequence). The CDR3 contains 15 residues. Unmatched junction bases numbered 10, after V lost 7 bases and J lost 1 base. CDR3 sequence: CASGAGGASSYEQYF. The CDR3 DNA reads TGTGCCAGCGGGGCAGGGGGCGCTTCTTCCTACGAGCAGTACTTC. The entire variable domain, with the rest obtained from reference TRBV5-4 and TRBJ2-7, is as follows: ETGVTQSPTHLIKTRGQQVTLRCSSQSGHNTVSWYQQALGQGPQFIFQYYREEENGRGNFPPRFSGLQFPNYSSELNVNALELDDSALYLCASGAGGASSYEQYFGPGTRLTVT.

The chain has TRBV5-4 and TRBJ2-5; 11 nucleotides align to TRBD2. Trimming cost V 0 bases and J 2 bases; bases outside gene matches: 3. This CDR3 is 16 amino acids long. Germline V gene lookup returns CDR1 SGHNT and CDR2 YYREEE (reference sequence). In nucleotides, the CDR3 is TGTGCCAGCAGCTTGGCGCCTAGCGGGAGGCAAGAGACCCAGTACTTC. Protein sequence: CASSLAPSGRQETQYF.

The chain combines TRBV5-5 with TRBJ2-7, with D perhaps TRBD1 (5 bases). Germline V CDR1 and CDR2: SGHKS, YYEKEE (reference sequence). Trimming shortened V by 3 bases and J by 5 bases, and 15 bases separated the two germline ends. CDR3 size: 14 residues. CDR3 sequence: CASSSVVGRDEQYF. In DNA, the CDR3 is TGTGCCAGCAGCTCCGTGGTTGGCAGGGACGAGCAGTACTTC.

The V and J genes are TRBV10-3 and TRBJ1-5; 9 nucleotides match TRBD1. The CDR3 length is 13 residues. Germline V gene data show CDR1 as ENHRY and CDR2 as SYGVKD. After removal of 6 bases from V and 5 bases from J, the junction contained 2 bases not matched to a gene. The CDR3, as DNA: TGTGCCATCAGGGACAGGGGTGATCAGCCCCAGCATTTT. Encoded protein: CAIRDRGDQPQHF.

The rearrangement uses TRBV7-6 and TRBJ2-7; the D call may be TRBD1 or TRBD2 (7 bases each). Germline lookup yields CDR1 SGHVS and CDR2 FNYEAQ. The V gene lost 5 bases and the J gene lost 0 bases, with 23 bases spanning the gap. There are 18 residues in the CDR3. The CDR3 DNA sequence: TGTGCCAGCAGCCCCCGGGGAGGGGGCGAACTTCCCTCCTACGAGCAGTACTTC. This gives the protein CASSPRGGGELPSYEQYF.

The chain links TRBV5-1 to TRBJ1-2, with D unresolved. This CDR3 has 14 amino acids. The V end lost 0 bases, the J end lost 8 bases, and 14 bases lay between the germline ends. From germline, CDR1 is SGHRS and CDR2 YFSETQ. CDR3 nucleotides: TGCGCCAGCAGCTTGGAAAGCGTCCTCAGCGGCTACACCTTC. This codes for CASSLESVLSGYTF.

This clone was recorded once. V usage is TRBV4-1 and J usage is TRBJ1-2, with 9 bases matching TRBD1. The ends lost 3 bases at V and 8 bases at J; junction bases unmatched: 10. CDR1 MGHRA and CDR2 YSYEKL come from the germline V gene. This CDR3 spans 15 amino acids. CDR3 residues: CASSQLRTGGEGYTF. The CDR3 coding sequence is TGCGCCAGCAGCCAGCTAAGAACAGGGGGCGAGGGCTACACCTTC.

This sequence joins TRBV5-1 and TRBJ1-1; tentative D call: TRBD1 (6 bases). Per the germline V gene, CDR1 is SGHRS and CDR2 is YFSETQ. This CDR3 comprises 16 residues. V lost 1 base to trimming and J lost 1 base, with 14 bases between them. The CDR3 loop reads CASSLRGGNKNTEAFF. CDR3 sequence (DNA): TGCGCCAGCAGCTTGAGAGGGGGAAATAAGAACACTGAAGCTTTCTTT.

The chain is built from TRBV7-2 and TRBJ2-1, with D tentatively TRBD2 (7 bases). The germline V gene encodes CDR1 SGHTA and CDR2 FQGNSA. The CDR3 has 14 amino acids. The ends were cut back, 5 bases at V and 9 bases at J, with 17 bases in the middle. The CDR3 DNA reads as TGTGCCAGCAGCCCCGGTTGGGAGGGGGGTGAGCAGTTCTTC. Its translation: CASSPGWEGGEQFF. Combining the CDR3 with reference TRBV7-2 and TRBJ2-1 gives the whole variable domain GAGVSQSPSNKVTEKGKDVELRCDPISGHTALYWYRQSLGQGLEFLIYFQGNSAPDKSGLPSDRFSAERTGGSVSTLTIQRTQQEDSAVYLCASSPGWEGGEQFFGPGTRLTVL.

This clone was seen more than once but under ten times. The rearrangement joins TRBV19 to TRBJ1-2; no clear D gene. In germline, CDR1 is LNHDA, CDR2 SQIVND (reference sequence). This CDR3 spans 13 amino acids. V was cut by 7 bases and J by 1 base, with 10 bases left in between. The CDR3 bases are TGTGCCAGTATGGATGGGCGTAACTATGGCTACACCTTC. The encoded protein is CASMDGRNYGYTF.

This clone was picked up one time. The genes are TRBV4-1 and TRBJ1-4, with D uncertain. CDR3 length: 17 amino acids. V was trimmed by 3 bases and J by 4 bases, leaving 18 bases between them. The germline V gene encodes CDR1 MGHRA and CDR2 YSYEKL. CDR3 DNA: TGCGCCAGCAGCCACCTTCTAAGTTCCGGGGTTAATGAAAAACTGTTTTTT. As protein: CASSHLLSSGVNEKLFF.

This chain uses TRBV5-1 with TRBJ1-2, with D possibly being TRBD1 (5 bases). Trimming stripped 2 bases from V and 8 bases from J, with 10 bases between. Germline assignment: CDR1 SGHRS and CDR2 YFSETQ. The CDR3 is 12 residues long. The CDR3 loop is CASSFQGQGYTF. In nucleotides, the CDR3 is TGCGCCAGCAGCTTCCAGGGTCAGGGCTACACCTTC.

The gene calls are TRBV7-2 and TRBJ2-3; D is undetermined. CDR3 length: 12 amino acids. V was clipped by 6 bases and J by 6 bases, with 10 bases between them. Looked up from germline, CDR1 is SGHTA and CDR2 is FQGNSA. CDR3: CASRRNPDTQYF. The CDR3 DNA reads TGTGCCAGCAGGCGGAACCCGGATACGCAGTATTTT.

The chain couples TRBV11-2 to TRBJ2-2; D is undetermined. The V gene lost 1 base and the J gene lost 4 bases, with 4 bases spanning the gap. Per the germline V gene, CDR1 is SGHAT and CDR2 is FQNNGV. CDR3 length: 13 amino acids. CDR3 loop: CASSLGGTGELFF. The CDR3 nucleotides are TGTGCCAGCAGCTTAGGTGGCACCGGGGAGCTGTTTTTT.